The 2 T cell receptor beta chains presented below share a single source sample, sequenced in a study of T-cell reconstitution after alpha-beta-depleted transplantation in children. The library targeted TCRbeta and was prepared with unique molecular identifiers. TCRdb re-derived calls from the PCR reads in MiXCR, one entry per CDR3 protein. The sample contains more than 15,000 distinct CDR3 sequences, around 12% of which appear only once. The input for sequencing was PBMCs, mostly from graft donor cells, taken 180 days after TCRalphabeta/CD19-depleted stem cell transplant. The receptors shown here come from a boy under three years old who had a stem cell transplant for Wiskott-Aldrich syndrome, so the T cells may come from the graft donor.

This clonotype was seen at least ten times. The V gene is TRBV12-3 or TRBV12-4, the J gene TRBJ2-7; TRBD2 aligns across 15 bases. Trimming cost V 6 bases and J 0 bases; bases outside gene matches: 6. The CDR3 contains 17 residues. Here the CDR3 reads CASSPGLAGGLSYEQYF. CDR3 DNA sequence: TGTGCCAGCAGCCCAGGACTAGCGGGAGGGCTCTCCTACGAGCAGTACTTC.

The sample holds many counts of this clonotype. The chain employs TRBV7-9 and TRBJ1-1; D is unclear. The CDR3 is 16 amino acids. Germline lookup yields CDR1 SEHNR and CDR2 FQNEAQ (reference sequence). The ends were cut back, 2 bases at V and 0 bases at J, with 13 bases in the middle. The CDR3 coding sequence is TGTGCCAGCAGCTTAAGAGTGACGCTACTGAACACTGAAGCTTTCTTT. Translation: CASSLRVTLLNTEAFF. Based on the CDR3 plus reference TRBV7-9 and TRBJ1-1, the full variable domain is DTGVSQNPRHKITKRGQNVTFRCDPISEHNRLYWYRQTLGQGPEFLTYFQNEAQLEKSRLLSDRFSAERPKGSFSTLEIQRTEQGDSAMYLCASSLRVTLLNTEAFFGQGTRLTVV.